This T cell receptor beta chain was sequenced for a study of somatic mutations in cytotoxic T cells in rheumatoid arthritis. Study as a whole: Patient blood was drawn as 30 ml EDTA; the draw came right after diagnosis and before any treatment. T-cell populations stained with V beta antibodies were in some cases flow-sorted at nearly 100% purity, including V beta1+ cells that were sequenced for TCRB.

On this clone itself: What it binds is not known.

Germline values: CDR1 MDHEN, CDR2 SYDVKM. There are 16 residues in the CDR3. Trimming shortened V by 5 bases and J by 3 bases, and 19 bases separated the two germline ends. General observations from the study: The largest CD8+ clone made up over 20% of CD8+ cells in about an eighth of the roughly 60 patients. Compared with age-matched healthy controls, rheumatoid arthritis patients did not differ significantly in CD8+ T-cell clonality.

TCRdb's table, derived via immunoSEQ multiplex PCR, lists solely in-frame clones and lacks some. The table records about 16,000 clones, 65% to 85% of them present only once. Sequencing used CD8+ T cells sorted from blood. The chain recombines TRBV28 with TRBJ2-5, with D perhaps TRBD1 (6 bases). This TCR was recovered from an adult with rheumatoid arthritis. The CDR3 nucleotides are TGTGCCAGCAGTGCGCTCCGGCAGGGGCCTAAAGAGACCCAGTACTTC. As protein: CASSALRQGPKETQYF.